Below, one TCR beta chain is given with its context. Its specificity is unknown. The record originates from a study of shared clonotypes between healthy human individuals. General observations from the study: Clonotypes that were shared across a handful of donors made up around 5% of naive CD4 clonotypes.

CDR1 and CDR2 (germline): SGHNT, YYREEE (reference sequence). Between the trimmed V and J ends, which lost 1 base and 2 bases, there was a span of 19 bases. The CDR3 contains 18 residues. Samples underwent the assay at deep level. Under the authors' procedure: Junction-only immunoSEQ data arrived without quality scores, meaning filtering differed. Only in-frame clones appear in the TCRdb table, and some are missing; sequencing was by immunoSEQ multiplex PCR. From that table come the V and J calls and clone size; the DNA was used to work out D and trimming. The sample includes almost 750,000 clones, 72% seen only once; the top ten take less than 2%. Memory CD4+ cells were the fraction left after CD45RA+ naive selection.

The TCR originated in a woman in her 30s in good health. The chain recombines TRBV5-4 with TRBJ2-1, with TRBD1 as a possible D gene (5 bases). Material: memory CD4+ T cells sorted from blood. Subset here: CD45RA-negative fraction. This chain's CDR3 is CASSLTWWGTETYNEQFF. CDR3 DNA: TGTGCCAGCAGCTTGACATGGTGGGGCACGGAAACCTACAATGAGCAGTTCTTC.